The entry below gives a single TCR beta chain sequence along with its context. The assay was immunoSEQ multiplex PCR, and TCRdb's table has in-frame clones only and misses some. Of around 40,000 clones in the sample, 80% were seen once. The sample belongs to a study of OX40 agonist ivuxolimab in advanced cancers. Trimming at V came to 10 bases and at J to 4 bases, leaving 8 bases not matched to a gene. Germline CDR1 reads MDHEN; CDR2 reads SYDVKM. The CDR3 has 13 amino acids. The sequence was obtained from an adult with an advanced solid tumor such as melanoma, head and neck, liver or kidney cancer. The chain recombines TRBV28 with TRBJ2-7; 9 nucleotides align to TRBD2. Sequences were derived from CD4+ or CD8+ T cells sorted from blood, sampled in a trial of the OX40 agonist ivuxolimab. In DNA, the CDR3 is TGTGCCACGCGGAATAGCGGGAGTTACGAGCAGTACTTC. This encodes CATRNSGSYEQYF.